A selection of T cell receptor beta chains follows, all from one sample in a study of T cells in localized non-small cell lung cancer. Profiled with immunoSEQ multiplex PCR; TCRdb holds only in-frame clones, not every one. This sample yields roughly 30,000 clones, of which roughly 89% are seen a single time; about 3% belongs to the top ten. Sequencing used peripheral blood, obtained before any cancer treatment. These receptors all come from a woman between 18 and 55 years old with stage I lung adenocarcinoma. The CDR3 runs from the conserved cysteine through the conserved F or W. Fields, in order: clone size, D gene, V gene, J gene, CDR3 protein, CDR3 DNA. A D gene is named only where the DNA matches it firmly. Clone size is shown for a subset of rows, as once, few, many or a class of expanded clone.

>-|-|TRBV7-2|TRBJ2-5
CASSLVVQAQGTQYF
TGTGCCAGCAGCTTAGTAGTGCAGGCTCAAGGAACCCAGTACTTC
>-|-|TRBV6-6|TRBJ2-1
CASTARYNEQFF
TGTGCCAGCACGGCGCGGTACAATGAGCAGTTCTTC
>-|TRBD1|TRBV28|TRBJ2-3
CASSLSKTGHSTDTQYF
TGTGCCAGCAGTTTATCCAAGACAGGGCATAGCACAGATACGCAGTATTTT
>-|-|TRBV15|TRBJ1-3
CATSRGAGQVGGNTIYF
TGTGCCACCAGCAGGGGGGCAGGGCAAGTTGGTGGAAACACCATATATTTT
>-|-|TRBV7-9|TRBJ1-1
CASSLSQGNTEAFF
TGTGCCAGCAGCTTATCGCAGGGGAACACTGAAGCTTTCTTT
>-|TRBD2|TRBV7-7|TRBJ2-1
CASSTSGLAGYNEQFF
TGTGCCAGCAGCACCTCGGGACTAGCGGGTTACAATGAGCAGTTCTTC
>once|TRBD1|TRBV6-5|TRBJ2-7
CASPFGTGGAYEQYF
TGTGCCAGCCCCTTCGGGACAGGGGGGGCTTACGAGCAGTACTTC
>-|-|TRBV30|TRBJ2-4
CAWSAKRAQNIQYF
TGTGCCTGGAGCGCGAAAAGGGCCCAAAACATTCAGTACTTC
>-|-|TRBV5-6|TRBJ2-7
CASSLRSYEQYF
TGTGCCAGCAGCTTAAGGTCCTACGAGCAGTACTTC
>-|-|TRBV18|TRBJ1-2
CASSQTGGDGYTF
TGTGCCAGCTCACAAACAGGTGGTGATGGCTACACCTTC
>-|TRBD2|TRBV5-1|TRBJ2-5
CASSLVVSGQETQYF
TGCGCCAGCAGCTTGGTGGTTAGCGGGCAAGAGACCCAGTACTTC
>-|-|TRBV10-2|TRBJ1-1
CASRRGLNTEAFF
TGCGCCAGCAGAAGGGGACTGAACACTGAAGCTTTCTTT
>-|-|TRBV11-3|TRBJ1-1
CASSLDPSIENTEAFF
TGTGCCAGCAGCTTAGATCCTAGTATTGAGAACACTGAAGCTTTCTTT
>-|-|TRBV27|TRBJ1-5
CASSLNMGQPQHF
TGTGCCAGCAGTTTAAATATGGGTCAGCCCCAGCATTTT
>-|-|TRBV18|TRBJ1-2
CASSPRARDGYTF
TGTGCCAGCTCACCACGGGCCCGGGATGGCTACACCTTC
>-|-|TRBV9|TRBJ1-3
CASSPGGFGNTIYF
TGTGCCAGCAGCCCGGGAGGGTTTGGAAACACCATATATTTT
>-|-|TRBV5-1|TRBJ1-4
CASRDSATNEKLFF
TGCGCCAGCAGGGACAGCGCAACTAATGAAAAACTGTTTTTT
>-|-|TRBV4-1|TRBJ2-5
CASSQQRGSGQETQYF
TGCGCCAGCAGCCAGCAAAGAGGCAGCGGACAAGAGACCCAGTACTTC
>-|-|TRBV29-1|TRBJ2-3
CSVEVQDTQYF
TGCAGCGTTGAAGTCCAAGATACGCAGTATTTT
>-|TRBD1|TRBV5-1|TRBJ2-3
CASSMTGPDTDTQYF
TGCGCCAGCAGCATGACAGGGCCTGACACAGATACGCAGTATTTT
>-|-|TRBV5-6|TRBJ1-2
CASSLRGLYGYTF
TGTGCCAGCAGCTTGAGGGGTCTCTATGGCTACACCTTC
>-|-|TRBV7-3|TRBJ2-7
CASSLTGNSEQYF
TGTGCCAGCAGCTTAACGGGCAATTCTGAGCAGTACTTC
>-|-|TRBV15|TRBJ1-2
CATSRDVPQNYGYTF
TGTGCCACCAGCAGAGATGTACCACAGAACTATGGCTACACCTTC